The rows below give T cell receptor beta chains drawn from one sample of a study of T cells in Graves' hyperthyroidism and ophthalmopathy. One entry per CDR3 protein, called by TCRdb with MiXCR from the multiplex PCR reads. The table lists nearly 600,000 distinct CDR3 sequences, more than 13% of them singletons. The sample taken for sequencing was blood. All receptors come from a woman aged 18-30 years with Graves' ophthalmopathy. The CDR3 runs from the conserved cysteine through the conserved F or W. The order of the fields is J gene, clone size, V gene, D gene, CDR3 DNA, CDR3 protein. D genes are given only for firm matches. Size is stated for part of the rows, as once, few or many counts, or as a class when the clone is expanded.

J: TRBJ1-2
size: few
V: TRBV20-1
D: -
DNA: TGCAGTTGGTACAGAGGCTTTTACTATGGCTACACCTTC
CDR3: CSWYRGFYYGYTF

J: TRBJ2-6
size: few
V: TRBV9
D: TRBD1
DNA: TGTGCCAGCAGCCTCCGGACAGGCTACTCTGGGGCCAACGTCCTGACTTTC
CDR3: CASSLRTGYSGANVLTF

J: TRBJ2-7
size: many
V: TRBV20-1
D: -
DNA: TGCAGTGCCCCCGGTGAGGTCTACGAGCAGTACTTC
CDR3: CSAPGEVYEQYF

J: TRBJ2-1
size: few
V: TRBV6-1
D: TRBD2
DNA: TGTGCCAGCAGTGACATAAGCGGGAGCCCTTACAATGAGCAGTTCTTC
CDR3: CASSDISGSPYNEQFF

J: TRBJ2-7
size: many
V: TRBV5-1
D: -
DNA: TGCGCCAGCAGTTTGGGCGGGCCCCCTGCCTACGAGCAGTACTTC
CDR3: CASSLGGPPAYEQYF

J: TRBJ2-2
size: -
V: TRBV24-1
D: TRBD2
DNA: TGTGCCACCCGGGGGGAAACGAACACCGGGGAGCTGTTTTTT
CDR3: CATRGETNTGELFF

J: TRBJ2-1
size: many
V: TRBV6-2/TRBV6-3
D: TRBD2
DNA: TGTGCCAGCAGTTACCCGGGACTACATAATGAGCAGTTCTTC
CDR3: CASSYPGLHNEQFF

J: TRBJ2-7
size: many
V: TRBV5-6
D: -
DNA: TGTGCCAGCTCAGAGGCAAACTCCTACGAGCAGTACTTC
CDR3: CASSEANSYEQYF

J: TRBJ2-7
size: -
V: TRBV5-1
D: TRBD2
DNA: TGCGCCAGCAGCTTGGTCGGGGGGAGTGCATCCGAGCAGTACTTC
CDR3: CASSLVGGSASEQYF

J: TRBJ2-7
size: -
V: TRBV10-3
D: -
DNA: TGTGCCATCAGTGACCGTAAGGGGGGATCCTACGAGCAGTACTTC
CDR3: CAISDRKGGSYEQYF